The source of this T cell receptor beta chain is a study of blood T cell repertoires in COVID-19. At the level of the study: Collection of acute and convalescent COVID-19 samples took place in the United States, Italy and Spain.

This clone was seen just once. V was shortened by 1 base and J by 13 bases, with 13 bases between the two germline ends. Germline values: CDR1 LGHDT, CDR2 YNNKEL (reference sequence). This CDR3 spans 12 amino acids. Here immunoSEQ multiplex PCR was the method, and the copy in TCRdb shows in-frame clones only, minus some. Of about 140,000 clones detected, 85% to 90% appear once; the ten largest clones hold roughly a tenth. This receptor was identified in a man aged 50 or older with active or convalescent COVID-19. Input material: peripheral blood. This chain uses TRBV3-1 (or the pseudogene TRBV3-2) with TRBJ2-5, with a tentative D call TRBD2 (5 bases). CDR3 in DNA: TGTGCCAGCAGCCAAGGCCCTAGCCACATGTACTTC. It encodes CASSQGPSHMYF.